Below, one T cell receptor beta chain is given with its context. From germline, CDR1 is DFQATT and CDR2 SNEGSKA (reference sequence). V was clipped by 1 base and J by 7 bases, with 16 bases between them. The CDR3 runs 14 residues. This specimen belongs to a study of blood T cells in healthy people across ages. Total RNA, at least 5 micrograms per sample, came from PBMCs. A J-beta primer mix and a sample-barcoded 5' primer were used in a second PCR of roughly 6 to 11 cycles. TCRdb itself ran the 5' RACE reads through MiXCR, one entry per CDR3 protein. Of about 1,500,000 distinct CDR3 sequences in the sample, 42% were seen once.

The sample comprised blood. V usage is TRBV20-1 and J usage is TRBJ1-1; D is unclear. This receptor was identified in a woman younger than 35 in good health. Written as DNA, the CDR3 is TGCAGTGCTAGAGCAGTAGGAACGCTGATTGAAGCTTTCTTT. Its translation is CSARAVGTLIEAFF.